This TCR beta chain was captured in a study of blood T cell repertoires in COVID-19. Study-level background: The study drew acute and convalescent COVID-19 samples from the United States, Italy and Spain. PBMCs, B-cell-depleted T cells, or T cells were the source of the cDNA or gDNA that made up the material.

The CDR3 is 16 amino acids. Germline V gives CDR1 SGHTA, CDR2 FQGNSA. Trimming removed 3 bases from V and 0 bases from J, with 14 bases in between. Sequencing used immunoSEQ multiplex PCR; TCRdb keeps in-frame clones, though not all of them. Of about 200,000 clones detected, 80% to 90% appear once; the ten largest clones hold roughly 12%. Study members were between about 18 and 95 years old and lived in 24 US regions. The sequence was obtained from a man aged 35 to 55 who had recovered from COVID-19. Input material: PBMCs or T cells enriched from blood (not recorded which). The chain couples TRBV7-2 to TRBJ1-1; D ambiguous. CDR3 amino acids: CASSFLGSVLNTEAFF. CDR3 coding DNA: TGTGCCAGCAGCTTTCTGGGGAGCGTTTTGAACACTGAAGCTTTCTTT.